This T cell receptor beta chain was sequenced for a study of T cells in narcolepsy. About the research overall: Donors had narcolepsy type 1 or type 2, or were healthy controls. Broader study findings: Autoreactive HCRT-specific and TRIB2-specific clonotypes were marked in same-patient CSF-versus-blood CD4+ comparisons. Autoreactive clonotypes reportedly recurred in blood of same and different patients, not controls. Some memory CD4+ repertoires had no autoreactive clone sequences.

The table came from immunoSEQ multiplex PCR; TCRdb's copy has only in-frame clones and leaves some out. The table lists fewer than 40,000 clones, roughly 80% of them singletons. Trimming removed 6 bases from V and 6 bases from J, with 11 bases in between. Germline V lookup: CDR1 MNHNS, CDR2 SASEGT. The CDR3 extends over 12 amino acids. Details on this clone: Antigen unknown.

The rearrangement joins TRBV6-1 to TRBJ1-1, with D perhaps matching TRBD1 (6 bases). The sequence was collected from a human donor with narcolepsy. Sequences were obtained from CD45RA- memory CD4+ T cells from PBMCs. In DNA, the CDR3 is TGTGCCAGCAGACGGGACATTGCTGAAGCTTTCTTT. As protein: CASRRDIAEAFF.